The subject of this entry is one T cell receptor (beta chain). What it recognizes is unknown. The CDR3 is 12 residues long. J was trimmed by 11 bases and V by 0 bases; bases with no gene match: 3. The germline V gene has CDR1 MGHRA and CDR2 YSYEKL. These data are taken from a study of OX40 agonist ivuxolimab in advanced cancers. Study-level findings and limits: It was not determined which antigens were specifically recognized by the peripheral T cells that had undergone clonal expansion.

Generated by immunoSEQ multiplex PCR, the TCRdb table keeps only in-frame clones and is missing some. The sample lists fewer than 65,000 clones; 79% were seen once. The clonotype comes from an adult with an advanced solid tumor such as melanoma, head and neck, liver or kidney cancer. The J gene is TRBJ1-2, the V gene TRBV4-1; 7 bases align to TRBD1. Material: CD4+ or CD8+ T cells sorted from blood, obtained in a trial of the OX40 agonist ivuxolimab. The CDR3 region is CASSQDDRVYTF. The CDR3 nucleotides read TGCGCCAGCAGCCAAGACGACAGGGTGTACACCTTC.